This entry describes one T cell receptor beta chain. In the authors' workflow: Reference gene primer amplification gave estimated nucleated cell counts. Assay: immunoSEQ multiplex PCR; the TCRdb copy retains only in-frame clones and omits some. V and J calls and clone size are given by that table; D and trimming were obtained from the DNA. Here the sample spans about 220,000 clones, almost 90% being singletons. The record originates from a study of blood T cell repertoires in COVID-19. The wider study: Samples of COVID-19 (acute and convalescent) were obtained from the United States, Italy and Spain.

The CDR3 sequence is 15 residues long. The junction had 6 bases not matched to a gene; V was cut back by 5 bases and J by 4 bases. Germline V lookup: CDR1 MDHEN, CDR2 SYDVKM. The chain uses TRBV28 and TRBJ2-1; the match to TRBD2 covers 9 bases. Sequencing was done on a sample of PBMCs or T cells enriched from blood (not recorded which). This receptor was taken from a woman in her fifties or sixties with acute COVID-19. The CDR3 bases are TGTGCCAGCAGTGTCCCGACTAGCGGATACAATGAGCAGTTCTTC. It translates to CASSVPTSGYNEQFF.